A selection of T cell receptor beta chains follows, all from one sample in a study of cytomegalovirus exposure and HLA in healthy donors. Here immunoSEQ multiplex PCR was the method, and the copy in TCRdb shows in-frame clones only, minus some. The sample includes around 190,000 clones, roughly 86% of them seen just once. Sequences were obtained from PBMCs. These receptor sequences come from a man between 25 and 39 years old in good health and CMV-seropositive. Each CDR3 is given with its conserved first and last residue. The D gene is left open where the match is weak. The listing skips clone size in some rows; elsewhere it reads once, few, many or a size class.

V	J	D	size	DNA	CDR3
TRBV5-4	TRBJ1-1	-	-	TGTGCCAGCAGCTTGGATTGGGGGGGCGCGGACACTGAAGCTTTCTTT	CASSLDWGGADTEAFF
TRBV27	TRBJ2-1	-	-	TGTGCCAGCAGTCCTCCCCCTTATGCGGACTTCTCCTACAATGAGCAGTTCTTC	CASSPPPYADFSYNEQFF
TRBV6-6	TRBJ2-2	-	-	TGTGCCAGCACCCCGGTACTCGCGAACACCGGGGAGCTGTTTTTT	CASTPVLANTGELFF
TRBV27	TRBJ2-1	TRBD1	-	TGTGCCAGCAGTCTCACAGGGGGCCGCTACAATGAGCAGTTCTTC	CASSLTGGRYNEQFF
TRBV13	TRBJ1-5	-	-	TGTGCCAGCAGCTTAGGCCGGGGTCAGCCCCAGCATTTT	CASSLGRGQPQHF
TRBV28	TRBJ1-1	TRBD1	-	TGTGCCAGCACCTATCCCCTGACAGGGTGGGGATTGATCACTAACACTGAAGCTTTCTTT	CASTYPLTGWGLITNTEAFF
TRBV14	TRBJ1-2	-	-	TGTGCCAGCAGCCAAGAAAGGGACAACTATGGCTACACCTTC	CASSQERDNYGYTF
TRBV7-3	TRBJ2-3	-	few	TGTGCCAGCAGCTTAACGTCCCGGGGACTGAAAGATACGCAGTATTTT	CASSLTSRGLKDTQYF
TRBV6-5	TRBJ1-1	-	-	TGTGCCAGCAGTAGAGACAGTTCTGAAGCTTTCTTT	CASSRDSSEAFF
TRBV27	TRBJ1-1	-	-	TGTGCCAGCAGTGCGGGGTTTGGGAACACTGAAGCTTTCTTT	CASSAGFGNTEAFF
TRBV2	TRBJ2-1	TRBD1	-	TGTGCCAGCGGCGACCGGACAGGTTACAATGAGCAGTTCTTC	CASGDRTGYNEQFF
TRBV19	TRBJ1-5	-	-	TGTGCCAGTAGTATGGATAGGAGCGGCCGTTATCAGCCCCAGCATTTT	CASSMDRSGRYQPQHF
TRBV6-6	TRBJ1-1	-	-	TGTGCCAGTCACAGGGATTTGAACACTGAAGCTTTCTTT	CASHRDLNTEAFF
TRBV6-5	TRBJ1-5	-	once	TGTGCCAGCAGTTATAGCACGTCCCAGCCCCAGCATTTT	CASSYSTSQPQHF
TRBV30	TRBJ1-6	-	-	TGTGCCTGGAGACAGGGAGGGAGCAATTCACCCCTCCACTTT	CAWRQGGSNSPLHF
TRBV5-4	TRBJ2-5	-	-	TGTGCCAGCAGCCGAGTACCTTCCGAAGAGACCCAGTACTTC	CASSRVPSEETQYF
TRBV27	TRBJ2-5	TRBD1	-	TGTGCCAGCAGTTCACTAGGGGGCTTGGAGACCCAGTACTTC	CASSSLGGLETQYF
TRBV29-1	TRBJ1-2	TRBD1	-	TGCAGCGTTGGAGGGGGCGCGGGCTACACCTTC	CSVGGGAGYTF
TRBV15	TRBJ2-3	TRBD2	-	TGTGCCACCAGCCGAAGACTAGCGGCCAGCACAGATACGCAGTATTTT	CATSRRLAASTDTQYF
TRBV4-2	TRBJ2-1	TRBD2	-	TGTGCCAGCAGCCTTAGCGGGAGGGCCCCCAATGAGCAGTTCTTC	CASSLSGRAPNEQFF
TRBV2	TRBJ2-1	TRBD1	-	TGTGCCAGCAGCGGACAGGGAAATGAGCAGTTCTTC	CASSGQGNEQFF
TRBV6-6	TRBJ1-2	-	-	TGTGCCAGCAGACCCCAGGGGAACTATGGCTACACCTTC	CASRPQGNYGYTF
TRBV7-9	TRBJ2-7	TRBD1	-	TGTGCCAGCAGTCGACAGGGTTTGGGTGAGCAGTACTTC	CASSRQGLGEQYF
TRBV29-1	TRBJ1-2	TRBD1	-	TGCAGCGTAGAGACAGGGGACGCTTATGGCTACACCTTC	CSVETGDAYGYTF
TRBV6-5	TRBJ2-5	TRBD2	once	TGTGCCAGCAGTTATGGAGCGGGAGGGGATGAGACCCAGTACTTC	CASSYGAGGDETQYF
TRBV6-5	TRBJ2-2	TRBD1	once	TGTGCCAGCAGTTTGGCCCAGGGGGTAGGGGAGCTGTTTTTT	CASSLAQGVGELFF
TRBV7-2	TRBJ2-7	TRBD1	-	TGTGCCAGCAGCCAAAGACAGGGCAATACCTACGAGCAGTACTTC	CASSQRQGNTYEQYF
TRBV7-9	TRBJ2-7	-	many	TGTGCCAGCAGCCCGGCAACAGGCGGGACAGAATCCTACGAGCAGTACTTC	CASSPATGGTESYEQYF
TRBV6-1	TRBJ2-4	-	-	TGTGCCAGCAGGGCGGCAGGGGGGCAAAACATTCAGTACTTC	CASRAAGGQNIQYF
TRBV27	TRBJ2-5	TRBD1	-	TGTGCCAGCAGTTTAGTAGGGGGCGGAGAGACCCAGTACTTC	CASSLVGGGETQYF
TRBV11-2	TRBJ2-3	TRBD1	-	TGTGCCAGCAGTACCGTTCTCGGGACAGGGAACCGTACGCAGTATTTT	CASSTVLGTGNRTQYF
TRBV6-5	TRBJ1-2	-	-	TGTGCCAGCAGAACCCCCGGGGAGGCCTATGGCTACACCTTC	CASRTPGEAYGYTF
TRBV7-2	TRBJ1-5	-	-	TGTGCCAGCAGCCCGACAAATAGCAATCAGCCCCAGCATTTT	CASSPTNSNQPQHF
TRBV27	TRBJ2-7	-	-	TGTGCCAGCAGCCTAGGACAGCATCGCGAGCAGTACTTC	CASSLGQHREQYF
TRBV5-6	TRBJ1-1	-	once	TGTGCCAGCAGCCGGGACTTCATGAACACTGAAGCTTTCTTT	CASSRDFMNTEAFF
TRBV5-6	TRBJ2-2	TRBD1	-	TGTGCCAGCAGCTGGCGGGACAGGCTGGCCGGGGAGCTGTTTTTT	CASSWRDRLAGELFF
TRBV28	TRBJ2-1	-	-	TGTGCCAGCAGTTTTCATGGGGGCAACAATGAGCAGTTCTTC	CASSFHGGNNEQFF
TRBV29-1	TRBJ2-3	-	once	TGCAGCGTTGGTCCAGATCCTACGCAGTATTTT	CSVGPDPTQYF
TRBV7-6	TRBJ2-7	TRBD2	-	TGTGCCAGCAGCTTAGGGGCGACTAGCGATTACGAGCAGTACTTC	CASSLGATSDYEQYF
TRBV6-6	TRBJ1-1	-	-	TGTGCCAGCAGTTACTCCAGGGACACTGAAGCTTTCTTT	CASSYSRDTEAFF
TRBV5-1	TRBJ2-7	TRBD2	-	TGCGCCAGCAGCTTGTCTGGACTAGCGGATTACGAGCAGTACTTC	CASSLSGLADYEQYF
TRBV11-3	TRBJ2-3	-	-	TGTGCCAGCAGCTTGGGCAAAACTAGCACAGATACGCAGTATTTT	CASSLGKTSTDTQYF
TRBV9	TRBJ2-2	-	-	TGTGCCAGCAGCGTACCAGGGAATCTAGCCGGGGAGCTGTTTTTT	CASSVPGNLAGELFF
TRBV9	TRBJ1-4	TRBD1	once	TGTGCCAGCAGCGAGGACGGACAGGGTGTTGGTGAAAAACTGTTTTTT	CASSEDGQGVGEKLFF
TRBV7-2	TRBJ2-7	-	-	TGTGCCAGCAGCTGGGGGGGGCTCTACGAGCAGTACTTC	CASSWGGLYEQYF
TRBV18	TRBJ2-2	-	-	TGTGCCAGCTCACCATTCCACTTCCAGGGCTCCGGGGAGCTGTTTTTT	CASSPFHFQGSGELFF
TRBV10-1	TRBJ2-7	TRBD1	once	TGCGCCAGCAGTGGCCAGGGGGACGGGGACGAGCAGTACTTC	CASSGQGDGDEQYF
TRBV7-9	TRBJ2-3	TRBD2	-	TGTGCCAGCAGCTTCCAAGAACTAGCGGTCAGGAATACGCAGTATTTT	CASSFQELAVRNTQYF
TRBV5-4	TRBJ2-7	TRBD2	-	TGTGCCAGCAGCTTGGCCGAGCGGGGCGAGCAGTACTTC	CASSLAERGEQYF
TRBV4-3	TRBJ1-6	-	-	TGCGCCAGCAGCCAAGAAATCCACCCAGGGTCGAATAATTCACCCCTCCACTTT	CASSQEIHPGSNNSPLHF
TRBV7-2	TRBJ2-1	-	once	TGTGCCAGCAGCTTCTCGCGCGGCGAGCAGTTCTTC	CASSFSRGEQFF
TRBV4-1	TRBJ2-7	-	-	TGCGCCAGCAGCCAAGAATCCGGGGGCCAATACGAGCAGTACTTC	CASSQESGGQYEQYF
TRBV5-1	TRBJ1-1	TRBD1	-	TGCGCCAGCAGCTTGGACAACAGGGGAACTGAAGCTTTCTTT	CASSLDNRGTEAFF
TRBV7-2	TRBJ1-1	-	-	TGTGCCAGCAGCTTAGGAGGGAGCCGCACTGAAGCTTTCTTT	CASSLGGSRTEAFF
TRBV27	TRBJ2-7	TRBD1	-	TGTGCCAGCCAGATTGGACAGGGATTTTCCTACGAGCAGTACTTC	CASQIGQGFSYEQYF
TRBV7-9	TRBJ2-7	TRBD1	-	TGTGCCAGCAGCGCCGGGGACAGGCTTTTTGACGAGCAGTACTTC	CASSAGDRLFDEQYF
TRBV7-6	TRBJ1-5	TRBD1	-	TGTGCCAGCAGCTACATGGTCCCTAACAGGGGGAAGCCCCAGCATTTT	CASSYMVPNRGKPQHF
TRBV7-3	TRBJ1-2	-	-	TGTGCCAGCAGCTTAAATGGGGGCTCTGGCTACACCTTC	CASSLNGGSGYTF
TRBV7-2	TRBJ2-3	-	-	TGTGCCAGCAGCTCATCCAGCATCACAGATACGCAGTATTTT	CASSSSSITDTQYF